The present entry profiles one TCR beta chain with its context. Antigen: not known. V lost 3 bases, J lost 7 bases, and 8 bases stayed unmatched. From germline, CDR1 is MGHDK and CDR2 SYGVNS. The CDR3 has 16 residues. The sample belongs to a study of T cell responses to AZD1222 COVID-19 vaccine. Study results and caveats: Donors, mostly white British, included more females; clonal diversity was possibly underestimated.

TCRdb's table, derived via immunoSEQ multiplex PCR, lists solely in-frame clones and lacks some. The top ten hold 3.3% of the sample, which has roughly 100,000 clones, approximately 86% seen once. This clonotype originated in an adult who received the MenACWY meningococcal vaccine as a control. The sequenced sample was peripheral blood, obtained 28 days after the second dose of the MenACWY control vaccine. This chain uses TRBV25-1 with TRBJ1-4; 10 nucleotides match TRBD1. CDR3 amino acids: CASSDQRQGASEKLFF. Here the CDR3 DNA reads TGTGCCAGCAGTGACCAACGACAGGGGGCAAGTGAAAAACTGTTTTTT. Together with reference TRBV25-1 and TRBJ1-4, the CDR3 gives the full variable domain: EADIYQTPRYLVIGTGKKITLECSQTMGHDKMYWYQQDPGMELHLIHYSYGVNSTEKGDLSSESTVSRIRTEHFPLTLESARPSHTSQYLCASSDQRQGASEKLFFGSGTQLSVL.